Reported below is one T cell receptor beta chain. The data stem from a study of T cell responses to AZD1222 COVID-19 vaccine. CDR3 length equals 15 residues. CDR1 MNHEY and CDR2 SMNVEV come from the germline V gene (reference sequence). V was clipped by 5 bases and J by 4 bases, with 12 bases between them. Assay: immunoSEQ multiplex PCR; the TCRdb copy retains only in-frame clones and omits some. The table shows about 120,000 clones, with approximately 85% occurring only once. The V call is TRBV27, the J call TRBJ1-6; the D is unclear. Sequenced material: peripheral blood, taken on day 0 of AZD1222 vaccination. The TCR sequence derives from an adult in good health. CDR3 nucleotides: TGTGCCAGCAGTCACCGCCTCCTTTATAATTCACCCCTCCACTTT. Encoded protein: CASSHRLLYNSPLHF.